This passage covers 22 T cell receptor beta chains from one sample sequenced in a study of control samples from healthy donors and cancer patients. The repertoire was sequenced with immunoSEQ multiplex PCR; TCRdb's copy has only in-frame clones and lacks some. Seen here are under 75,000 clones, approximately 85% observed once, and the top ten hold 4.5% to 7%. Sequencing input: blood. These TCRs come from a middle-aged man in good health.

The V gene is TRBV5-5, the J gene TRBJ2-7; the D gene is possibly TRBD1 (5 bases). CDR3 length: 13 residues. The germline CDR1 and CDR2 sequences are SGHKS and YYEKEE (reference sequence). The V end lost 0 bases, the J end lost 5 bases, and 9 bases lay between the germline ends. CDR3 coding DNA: TGTGCCAGCAGCTTGGCCGACAGCCACGAGCAGTACTTC. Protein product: CASSLADSHEQYF.

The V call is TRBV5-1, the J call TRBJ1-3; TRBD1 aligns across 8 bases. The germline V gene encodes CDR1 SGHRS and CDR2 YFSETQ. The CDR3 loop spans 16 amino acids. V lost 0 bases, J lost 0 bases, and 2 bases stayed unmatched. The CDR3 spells CASSLEQGVSGNTIYF. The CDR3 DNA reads TGCGCCAGCAGCTTGGAACAGGGGGTCTCTGGAAACACCATATATTTT.

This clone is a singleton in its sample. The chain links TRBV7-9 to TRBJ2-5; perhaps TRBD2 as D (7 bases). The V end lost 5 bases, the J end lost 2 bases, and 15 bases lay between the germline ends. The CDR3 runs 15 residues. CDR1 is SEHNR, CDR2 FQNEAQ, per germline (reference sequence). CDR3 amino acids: CASSPRGRGQETQYF. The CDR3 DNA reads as TGTGCCAGCAGCCCTCGGGGGCGGGGGCAAGAGACCCAGTACTTC.

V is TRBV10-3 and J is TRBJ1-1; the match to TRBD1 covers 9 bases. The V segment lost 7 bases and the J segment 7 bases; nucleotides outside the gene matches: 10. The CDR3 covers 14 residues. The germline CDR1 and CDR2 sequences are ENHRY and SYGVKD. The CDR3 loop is CAIMTGTGNVEAFF. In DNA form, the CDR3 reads TGTGCCATCATGACAGGGACAGGGAATGTTGAAGCTTTCTTT.

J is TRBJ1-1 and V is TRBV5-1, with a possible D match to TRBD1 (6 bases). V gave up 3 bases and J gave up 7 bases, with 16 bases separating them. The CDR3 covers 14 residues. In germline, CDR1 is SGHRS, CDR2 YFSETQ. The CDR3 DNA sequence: TGCGCCAGCAGCTCACAGGGTCCCTACGATGAAGCTTTCTTT. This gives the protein CASSSQGPYDEAFF. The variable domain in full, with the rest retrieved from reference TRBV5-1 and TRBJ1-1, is KAGVTQTPRYLIKTRGQQVTLSCSPISGHRSVSWYQQTPGQGLQFLFEYFSETQRNKGNFPGRFSGRQFSNSRSEMNVSTLELGDSALYLCASSSQGPYDEAFFGQGTRLTVV.

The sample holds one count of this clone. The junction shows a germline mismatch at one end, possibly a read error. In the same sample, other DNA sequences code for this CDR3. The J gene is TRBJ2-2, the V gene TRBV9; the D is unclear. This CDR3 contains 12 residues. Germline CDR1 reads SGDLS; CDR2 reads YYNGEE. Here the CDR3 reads CASSVAAGELFF. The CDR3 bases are TGTGCCAGCAGCGTAGCCGCCGGCGAGCTGTTTTTT. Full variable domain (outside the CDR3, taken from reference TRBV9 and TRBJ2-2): DSGVTQTPKHLITATGQRVTLRCSPRSGDLSVYWYQQSLDQGLQFLIQYYNGEERAKGNILERFSAQQFPDLHSELNLSSLELGDSALYFCASSVAAGELFFGEGSRLTVL.

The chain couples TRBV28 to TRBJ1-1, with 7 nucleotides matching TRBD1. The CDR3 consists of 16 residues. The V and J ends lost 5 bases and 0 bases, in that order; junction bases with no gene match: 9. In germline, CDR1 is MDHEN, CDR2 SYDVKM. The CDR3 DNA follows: TGTGCCAGCAGTCACTGGACAGGAGGAATGAACACTGAAGCTTTCTTT. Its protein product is CASSHWTGGMNTEAFF.

The CDR3, as DNA: TGTGCCAGCAGCTTAACCGGTGGACCGAGGACCACATATAATTCACCCCTCCACTTT. Translation: CASSLTGGPRTTYNSPLHF. The V gene is TRBV7-3, the J gene TRBJ1-6, with D hard to call. Germline V gene sequence: CDR1 SGHTA, CDR2 FQGTGA. V lost 0 bases, J lost 4 bases, and 19 bases lay in between. The CDR3 sequence is 19 residues long.

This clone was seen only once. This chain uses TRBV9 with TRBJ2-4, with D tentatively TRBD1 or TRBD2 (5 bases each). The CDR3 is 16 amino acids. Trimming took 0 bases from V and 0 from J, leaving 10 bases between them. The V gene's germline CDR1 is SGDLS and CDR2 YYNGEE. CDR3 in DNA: TGTGCCAGCAGCGTAGGAGGGGCCGTAGCCAAAAACATTCAGTACTTC. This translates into CASSVGGAVAKNIQYF.

The CDR3 loop is CASSFWAQPQHF. The CDR3 region has the DNA TGTGCCAGCAGTTTTTGGGCCCAGCCCCAGCATTTT. The chain uses TRBV28 and TRBJ1-5; the D is unclear. The ends were cut back, 3 bases at V and 7 bases at J, with 7 bases in the middle. Germline CDR1 and CDR2: MDHEN and SYDVKM. The CDR3 covers 12 residues.

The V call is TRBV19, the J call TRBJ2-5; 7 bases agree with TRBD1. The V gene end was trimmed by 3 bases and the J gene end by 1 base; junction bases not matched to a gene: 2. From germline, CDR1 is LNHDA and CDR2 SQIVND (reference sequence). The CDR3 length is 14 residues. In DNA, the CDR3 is TGTGCCAGTAGTATTGGACAGGCCCAAGAGACCCAGTACTTC. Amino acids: CASSIGQAQETQYF.

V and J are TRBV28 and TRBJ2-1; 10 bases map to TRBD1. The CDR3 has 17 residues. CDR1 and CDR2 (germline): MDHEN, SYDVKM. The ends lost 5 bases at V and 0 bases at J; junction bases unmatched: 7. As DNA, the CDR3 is TGTGCCAGCAGTAGGCGACAGGGGGCTCGCTCCTACAATGAGCAGTTCTTC. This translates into CASSRRQGARSYNEQFF.

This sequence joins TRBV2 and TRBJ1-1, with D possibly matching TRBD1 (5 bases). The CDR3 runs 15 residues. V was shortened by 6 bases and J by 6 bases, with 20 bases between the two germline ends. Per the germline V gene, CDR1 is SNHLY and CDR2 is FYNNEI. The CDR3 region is CASSPSSSTVPEAFF. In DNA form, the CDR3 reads TGTGCCAGCAGCCCAAGTTCCTCGACAGTGCCTGAAGCTTTCTTT.

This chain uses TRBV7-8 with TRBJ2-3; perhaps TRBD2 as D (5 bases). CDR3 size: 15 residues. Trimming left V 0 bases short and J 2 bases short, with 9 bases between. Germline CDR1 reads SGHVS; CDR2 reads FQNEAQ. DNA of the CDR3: TGTGCCAGCAGCTTAGCGGTGGGAGTCACAGATACGCAGTATTTT. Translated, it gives CASSLAVGVTDTQYF.

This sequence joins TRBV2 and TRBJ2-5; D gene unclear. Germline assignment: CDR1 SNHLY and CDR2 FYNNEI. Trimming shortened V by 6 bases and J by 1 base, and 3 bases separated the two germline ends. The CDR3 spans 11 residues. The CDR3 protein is CASSVQETQYF. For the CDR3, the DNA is TGTGCCAGCAGCGTCCAAGAGACCCAGTACTTC.

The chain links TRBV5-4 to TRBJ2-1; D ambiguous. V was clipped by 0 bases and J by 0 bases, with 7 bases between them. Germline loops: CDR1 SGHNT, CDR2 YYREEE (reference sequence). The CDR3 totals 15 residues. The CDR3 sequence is CASSLGIPSYNEQFF. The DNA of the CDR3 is TGTGCCAGCAGCTTGGGAATACCCTCCTACAATGAGCAGTTCTTC.

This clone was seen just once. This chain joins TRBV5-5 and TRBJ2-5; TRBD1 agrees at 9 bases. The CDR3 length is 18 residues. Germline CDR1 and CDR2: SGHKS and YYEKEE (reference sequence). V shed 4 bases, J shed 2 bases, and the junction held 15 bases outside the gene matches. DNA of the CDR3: TGTGCCAGCAGCCCTTACCGGACAGGGGACCCCGCTCAAGAGACCCAGTACTTC. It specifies CASSPYRTGDPAQETQYF.

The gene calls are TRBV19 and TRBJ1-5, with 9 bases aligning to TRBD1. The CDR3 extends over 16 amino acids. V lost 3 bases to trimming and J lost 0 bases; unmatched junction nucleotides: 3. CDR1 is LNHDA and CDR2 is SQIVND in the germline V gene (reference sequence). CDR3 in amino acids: CASSMWDRDSNQPQHF. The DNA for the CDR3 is TGTGCCAGTAGTATGTGGGACAGGGATAGCAATCAGCCCCAGCATTTT.

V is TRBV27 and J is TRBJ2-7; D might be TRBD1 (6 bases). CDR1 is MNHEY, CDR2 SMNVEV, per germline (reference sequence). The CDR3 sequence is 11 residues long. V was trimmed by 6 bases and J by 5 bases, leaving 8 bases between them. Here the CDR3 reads CASRQGHEQYF. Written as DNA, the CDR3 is TGTGCCAGCAGACAGGGCCACGAGCAGTACTTC.

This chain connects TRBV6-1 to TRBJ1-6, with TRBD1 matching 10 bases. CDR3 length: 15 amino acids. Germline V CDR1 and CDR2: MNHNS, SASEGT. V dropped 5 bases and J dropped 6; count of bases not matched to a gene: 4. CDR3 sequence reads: CASSFRDRGNSPLHF. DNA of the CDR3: TGTGCCAGCAGTTTTCGGGACAGGGGTAATTCACCCCTCCACTTT.

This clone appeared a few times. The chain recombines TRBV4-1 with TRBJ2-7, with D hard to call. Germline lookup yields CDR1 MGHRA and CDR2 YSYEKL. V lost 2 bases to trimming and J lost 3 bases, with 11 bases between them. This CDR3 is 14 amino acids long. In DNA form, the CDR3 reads TGCGCCAGCAGCCAACAAGTACTCTTCTACGAGCAGTACTTC. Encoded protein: CASSQQVLFYEQYF.

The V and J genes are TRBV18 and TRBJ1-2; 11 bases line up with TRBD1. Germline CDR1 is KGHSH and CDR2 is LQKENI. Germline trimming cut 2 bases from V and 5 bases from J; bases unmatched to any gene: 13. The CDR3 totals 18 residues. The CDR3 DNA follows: TGTGCCAGCTCACCAATTGGCGATGGCGGGACAGGGGGTTATGGCTACACCTTC. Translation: CASSPIGDGGTGGYGYTF.